The sequence of this T cell receptor beta chain was determined in a study of blood T cell repertoires in COVID-19. Looking at the study overall: Some COVID-19 samples were acute and others convalescent; all came from the United States, Italy and Spain. The analysed material was cDNA or gDNA that came from T cells, B-cell-depleted T cells, or PBMCs.

V dropped 4 bases and J dropped 5; count of bases not matched to a gene: 6. The CDR3 runs to 17 residues. Germline V gene sequence: CDR1 SGDLS, CDR2 YYNGEE. Original processing notes: Amplification of reference gene primers was used by the study to estimate nucleated cell counts. Libraries were prepared by immunoSEQ multiplex PCR; TCRdb keeps only in-frame clonotypes and omits some of them. V, J and clone size derive from that table, while D and trimming were established from the DNA sequence. The profile shows about 78,000 clones, about 92% of them singletons. The sequence derives from a woman between 50 and 59 years old in a cohort sampled during active COVID-19. This sequence joins TRBV9 and TRBJ2-1, with 16 bases fitting TRBD2. The source material was peripheral blood. The CDR3 DNA reads TGTGCCAGCAGCCCGCCGGGACTAGCGGGAGGGGACAATGAGCAGTTCTTC. The encoded protein is CASSPPGLAGGDNEQFF.